These 5 T cell receptor beta chains share one sample of origin, sequenced in a study of cytomegalovirus exposure and HLA in healthy donors. PCR used 60 Vbeta primers and 13 Jbeta primers. TCRdb's table, derived via immunoSEQ multiplex PCR, lists solely in-frame clones and lacks some. The table records 200,000 to 250,000 clones, roughly four fifths of them present only once. Material: PBMCs. These TCRs come from a woman in her forties in good health and CMV-seronegative.

This chain joins TRBV7-9 and TRBJ1-5; D gene uncertain. This CDR3 has 12 amino acids. Trimming took off 5 bases at V and 7 bases at J, with 9 bases between the two ends. Germline V gene data show CDR1 as SEHNR and CDR2 as FQNEAQ (reference sequence). CDR3 nucleotide sequence: TGTGCCAGCAGCGTCGGGGAACAGCCCCAGCATTTT. Encoded protein: CASSVGEQPQHF.

This sequence joins TRBV11-2 and TRBJ2-7, with 12 bases fitting TRBD2. Losses at the gene ends were 0 bases for V and 4 bases for J; bases not matched to a gene: 4. The CDR3 consists of 16 residues. The germline CDR1 and CDR2 sequences are SGHAT and FQNNGV. This CDR3 is CASSLEGTSGLYEQYF. The CDR3 coding sequence is TGTGCCAGCAGCTTAGAAGGGACTAGCGGGCTATACGAGCAGTACTTC.

The rearrangement links TRBV6-1 to TRBJ2-3; the D gene is possibly TRBD2 (5 bases). The germline CDR1 and CDR2 sequences are MNHNS and SASEGT. The CDR3 spans 15 residues. Trimming pared 2 bases from V and 5 bases from J, leaving 14 bases between. CDR3 sequence: CASSEWRSPRDTQYF. In DNA form, the CDR3 reads TGTGCCAGCAGTGAATGGAGGTCCCCCCGAGATACGCAGTATTTT.

The chain employs TRBV5-1 and TRBJ1-2; tentative D call: TRBD1 (5 bases). This CDR3 comprises 13 residues. Per the germline V gene, CDR1 is SGHRS and CDR2 is YFSETQ. Trimming took 0 bases from V and 7 from J, leaving 10 bases between them. As DNA, the CDR3 is TGCGCCAGCAGCTTGGGCGGGGGTGCTGGCTACACCTTC. It encodes CASSLGGGAGYTF.

This clone was picked up a small number of times. The rearrangement uses TRBV6-5 and TRBJ2-7, with D perhaps TRBD1 (5 bases). Germline loops: CDR1 MNHEY, CDR2 SVGAGI. This CDR3 has 11 residues. Trimming cost V 7 bases and J 5 bases, with 9 bases left between them. In DNA, the CDR3 is TGTGCCAGCAACCAGGGCCACGAGCAGTACTTC. Its translation is CASNQGHEQYF.